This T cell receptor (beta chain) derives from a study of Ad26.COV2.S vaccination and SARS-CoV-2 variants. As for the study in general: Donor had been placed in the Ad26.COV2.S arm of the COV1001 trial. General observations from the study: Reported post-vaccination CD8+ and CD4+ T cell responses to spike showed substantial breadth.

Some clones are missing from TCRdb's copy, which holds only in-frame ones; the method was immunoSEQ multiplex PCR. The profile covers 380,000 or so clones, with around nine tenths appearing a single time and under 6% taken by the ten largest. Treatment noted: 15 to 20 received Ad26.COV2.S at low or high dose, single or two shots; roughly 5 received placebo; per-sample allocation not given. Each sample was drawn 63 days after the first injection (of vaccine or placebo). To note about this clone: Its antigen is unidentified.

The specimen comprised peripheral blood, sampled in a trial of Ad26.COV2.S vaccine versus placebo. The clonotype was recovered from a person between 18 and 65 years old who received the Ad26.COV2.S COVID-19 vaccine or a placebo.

DNA of the CDR3: TGTGCCAGCAGCATTCGTACGTCTGAGCAGTTCTTC. This encodes CASSIRTSEQFF. The V gene is TRBV5-6, the J gene TRBJ2-1, with D unclear. CDR1 and CDR2 (germline): SGHDT, YYEEEE. Trimming shortened V by 4 bases and J by 9 bases, and 11 bases separated the two germline ends. The CDR3 consists of 12 residues. Looking up the rest from reference TRBV5-6 and TRBJ2-1 gives the full variable domain: DAGVTQSPTHLIKTRGQQVTLRCSPKSGHDTVSWYQQALGQGPQFIFQYYEEEERQRGNFPDRFSGHQFPNYSSELNVNALLLGDSALYLCASSIRTSEQFFGPGTRLTVL.